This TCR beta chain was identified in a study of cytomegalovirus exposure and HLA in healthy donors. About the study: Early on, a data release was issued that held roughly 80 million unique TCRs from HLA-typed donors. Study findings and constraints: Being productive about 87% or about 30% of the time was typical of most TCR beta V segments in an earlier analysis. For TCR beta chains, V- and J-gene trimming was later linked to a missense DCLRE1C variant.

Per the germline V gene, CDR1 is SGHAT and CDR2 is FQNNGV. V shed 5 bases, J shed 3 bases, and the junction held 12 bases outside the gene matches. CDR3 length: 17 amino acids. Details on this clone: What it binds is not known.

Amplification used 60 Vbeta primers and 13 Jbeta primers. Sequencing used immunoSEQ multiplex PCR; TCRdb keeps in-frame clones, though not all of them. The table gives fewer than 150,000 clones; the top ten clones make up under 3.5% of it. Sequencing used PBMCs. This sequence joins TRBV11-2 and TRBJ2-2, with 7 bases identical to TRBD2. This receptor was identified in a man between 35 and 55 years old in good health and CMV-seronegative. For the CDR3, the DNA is TGTGCCAGCAGCCCTAGGCGTCTGGGGAGGGACACCGGGGAGCTGTTTTTT. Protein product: CASSPRRLGRDTGELFF.